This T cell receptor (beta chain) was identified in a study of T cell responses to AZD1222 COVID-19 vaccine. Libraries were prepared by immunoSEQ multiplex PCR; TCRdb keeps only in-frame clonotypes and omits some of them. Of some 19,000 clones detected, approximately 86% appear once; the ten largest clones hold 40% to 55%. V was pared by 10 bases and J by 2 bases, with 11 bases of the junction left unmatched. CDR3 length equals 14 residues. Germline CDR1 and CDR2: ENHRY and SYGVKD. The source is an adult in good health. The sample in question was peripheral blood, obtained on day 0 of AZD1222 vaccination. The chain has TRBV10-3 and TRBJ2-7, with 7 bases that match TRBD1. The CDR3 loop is CATRDSIPPYEQYF. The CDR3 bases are TGTGCCACCCGGGACAGTATCCCTCCCTACGAGCAGTACTTC.